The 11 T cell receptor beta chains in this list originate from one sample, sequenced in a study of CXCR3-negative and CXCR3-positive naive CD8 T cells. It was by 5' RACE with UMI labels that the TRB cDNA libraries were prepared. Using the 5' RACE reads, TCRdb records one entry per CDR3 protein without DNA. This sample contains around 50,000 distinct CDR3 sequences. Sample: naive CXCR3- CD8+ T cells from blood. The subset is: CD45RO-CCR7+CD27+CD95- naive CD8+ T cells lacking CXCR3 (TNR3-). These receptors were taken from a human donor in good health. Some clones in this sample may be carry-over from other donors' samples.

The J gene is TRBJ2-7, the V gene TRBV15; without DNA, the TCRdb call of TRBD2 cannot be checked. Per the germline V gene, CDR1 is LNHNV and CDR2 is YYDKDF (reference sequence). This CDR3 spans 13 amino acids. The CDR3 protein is CATSRDREGWQYF. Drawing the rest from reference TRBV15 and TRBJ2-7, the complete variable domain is DAMVIQNPRYQVTQFGKPVTLSCSQTLNHNVMYWYQQKSSQAPKLLFHYYDKDFNNEADTPDNFQSRRPNTSFCFLDIRSPGLGDTAMYLCATSRDREGWQYFGPGTRLTVT.

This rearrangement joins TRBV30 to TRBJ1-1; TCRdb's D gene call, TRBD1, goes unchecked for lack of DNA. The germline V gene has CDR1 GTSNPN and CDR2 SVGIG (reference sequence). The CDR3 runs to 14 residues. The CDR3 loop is CAWSTGTGDTEAFF.

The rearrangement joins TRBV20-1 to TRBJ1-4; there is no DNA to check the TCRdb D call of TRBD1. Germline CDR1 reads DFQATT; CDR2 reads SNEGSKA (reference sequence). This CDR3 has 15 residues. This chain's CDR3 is CSARDTGATNEKLFF.

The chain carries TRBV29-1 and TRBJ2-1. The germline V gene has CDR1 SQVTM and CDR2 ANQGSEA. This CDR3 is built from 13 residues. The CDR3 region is CSVKQTSYNEQFF.

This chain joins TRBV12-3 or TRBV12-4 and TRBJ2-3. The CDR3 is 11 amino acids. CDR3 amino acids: CAILGTDTQYF.

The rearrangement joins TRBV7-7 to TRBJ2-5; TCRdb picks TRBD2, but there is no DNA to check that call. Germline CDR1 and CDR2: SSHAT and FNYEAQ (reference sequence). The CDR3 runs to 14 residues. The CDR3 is CASSLAPRTETQYF.

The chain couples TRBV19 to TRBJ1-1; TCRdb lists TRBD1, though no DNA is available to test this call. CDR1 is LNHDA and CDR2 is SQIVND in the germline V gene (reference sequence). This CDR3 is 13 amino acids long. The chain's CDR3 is CASSIRENTEAFF.

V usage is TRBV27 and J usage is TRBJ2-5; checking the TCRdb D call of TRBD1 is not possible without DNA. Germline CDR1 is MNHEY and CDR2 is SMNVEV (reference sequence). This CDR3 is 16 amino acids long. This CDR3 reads CASSWDTRNSEETQYF.

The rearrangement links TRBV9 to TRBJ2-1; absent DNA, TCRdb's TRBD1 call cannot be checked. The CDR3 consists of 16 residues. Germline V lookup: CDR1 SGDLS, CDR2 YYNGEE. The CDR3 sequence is CASSVGGRRSYNEQFF.

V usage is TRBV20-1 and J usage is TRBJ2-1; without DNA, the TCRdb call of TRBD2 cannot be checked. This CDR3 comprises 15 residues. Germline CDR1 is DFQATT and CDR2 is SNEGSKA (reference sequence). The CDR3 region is CSARDSGLGNNEQFF.

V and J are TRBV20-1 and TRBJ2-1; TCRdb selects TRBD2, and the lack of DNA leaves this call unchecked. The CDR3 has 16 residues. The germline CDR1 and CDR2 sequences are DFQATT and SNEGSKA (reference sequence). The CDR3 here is CSARASTSGDYNEQFF.